This TCR beta chain was captured in a study of shared clonotypes between healthy human individuals. General study points: Clonotype sharing among donors, it was expected, would be affected by sequencing depth.

Sequencing used immunoSEQ multiplex PCR; TCRdb keeps in-frame clones, though not all of them. This sample has around 510,000 clones, with roughly 95% found just once. As to this clone: Its specificity is not known.

Trimming cost V 3 bases and J 3 bases; bases outside gene matches: 4. CDR1 is SGHAT and CDR2 is FQNNGV in the germline V gene. There are 15 residues in the CDR3. The sequence derives from a woman in her 30s in good health. The source material was naive CD4+ T cells sorted from blood. Subset described: CD45RA+ positively selected. The chain joins TRBV11-2 to TRBJ2-7; 11 bases agree with TRBD1. The CDR3 DNA sequence: TGTGCCAGCAGCTTCGGACAGGGGGCGAACTACGAGCAGTACTTC. This encodes CASSFGQGANYEQYF.